This T cell receptor (beta chain) derives from a study of radiotherapy plus CTLA-4 blockade in lung cancer. This CDR3 contains 15 residues. Germline V gene sequence: CDR1 SGDLS, CDR2 YYNGEE. Trimming pared 3 bases from V and 0 bases from J, leaving 13 bases between. Assay: immunoSEQ multiplex PCR; the TCRdb copy retains only in-frame clones and omits some. The table lists about 120,000 clones, 78% of them singletons. The rearrangement joins TRBV9 to TRBJ2-7; maybe TRBD2 (6 bases). Sequencing used peripheral blood, obtained from a patient treated with radiotherapy plus ipilimumab. This TCR came from a human donor with non-small cell lung cancer who had a partial response to radiotherapy plus ipilimumab. Written as DNA, the CDR3 is TGTGCCAGCAGCGCACCTAGCGCCAGCTCCTACGAGCAGTACTTC. Translated: CASSAPSASSYEQYF.